Each of the 26 T cell receptor beta chains below was sequenced from the same sample in a study of cytomegalovirus exposure and HLA in healthy donors. PCR amplification relied on 60 Vbeta primers (plus 13 Jbeta primers). Assay used: immunoSEQ multiplex PCR; TCRdb lists only in-frame clones, some missing. Among about 120,000 clones listed, approximately 81% were seen once. The specimen sequenced was PBMCs. These receptors originate from a woman aged 35 to 49 in good health and CMV-seronegative.

This chain links TRBV6-1 with TRBJ2-5; D gene unclear. The DNA end is more similar to TRBJ2-7, so the J call may be wrong. Germline lookup yields CDR1 MNHNS and CDR2 SASEGT. The CDR3 runs to 15 residues. CDR3 DNA: TGTGCCAGCAGTGAACGGCCCGGGTTTTTCAACGAGCAGTACTTC. It translates to CASSERPGFFNEQYF.

V and J are TRBV2 and TRBJ2-5; D possibly corresponds to TRBD2 (5 bases). V lost 3 bases and J lost 11, with 19 bases in between. This CDR3 is built from 14 residues. Germline V gene sequence: CDR1 SNHLY, CDR2 FYNNEI. As DNA, the CDR3 is TGTGCCAGCAGTGAGTCCCAGGCGGTGGGAGAGCAGTACTTC. This gives the protein CASSESQAVGEQYF. The full variable domain, rest sourced from reference TRBV2 and TRBJ2-5, is EPEVTQTPSHQVTQMGQEVILRCVPISNHLYFYWYRQILGQKVEFLVSFYNNEISEKSEIFDDQFSVERPDGSNFTLKIRSTKLEDSAMYFCASSESQAVGEQYFGPGTRLLVL.

The gene calls are TRBV7-9 and TRBJ2-2, with 8 bases aligning to TRBD1. CDR3 length: 15 residues. Looked up from germline, CDR1 is SEHNR and CDR2 is FQNEAQ (reference sequence). Germline trimming cut 1 base from V and 3 bases from J; bases unmatched to any gene: 1. The CDR3 region has the DNA TGTGCCAGCAGCTTAGGGACAGGGTACACCGGGGAGCTGTTTTTT. It codes for CASSLGTGYTGELFF.

The J gene is TRBJ2-3, the V gene TRBV6-6; D might be TRBD2 (7 bases). In germline, CDR1 is MNHNY, CDR2 SVGAGI (reference sequence). This CDR3 is built from 15 residues. Trimming pared 4 bases from V and 4 bases from J, leaving 15 bases between. In DNA form, the CDR3 reads TGTGCCAGCAGTTTTGGGCAGGGGAGGGCAGATACGCAGTATTTT. Its protein is CASSFGQGRADTQYF.

This clone occurred a few times. This chain joins TRBV6-1 and TRBJ1-1, with 7 bases aligning to TRBD1. V shed 7 bases and J 4 bases; nucleotides not matched to a gene: 9. In germline, CDR1 is MNHNS, CDR2 SASEGT. The CDR3 extends over 14 amino acids. The CDR3 region is CASTVRQGSTEAFF. Written as DNA, the CDR3 is TGTGCCAGCACTGTTAGACAGGGTAGCACTGAAGCTTTCTTT.

In its sample, this clone was seen a few times. The gene calls are TRBV5-6 and TRBJ2-1; tentatively, D is TRBD1 (6 bases). Trimming removed 3 bases at V and 8 bases at J, with 15 bases between. CDR1 is SGHDT and CDR2 is YYEEEE in the germline V gene. The CDR3 extends over 14 amino acids. The CDR3 reads CASSYFGQTYEQFF. In DNA, the CDR3 is TGTGCCAGCAGCTACTTCGGACAGACCTATGAGCAGTTCTTC.

V is TRBV18 and J is TRBJ1-4, with D perhaps TRBD1 (5 bases). V was pared by 5 bases and J by 0 bases, with 7 bases between. CDR3 length: 14 amino acids. Per germline, CDR1 KGHSH and CDR2 LQKENI. The CDR3 nucleotides are TGTGCCAGCTCATTGACAGCAACTAATGAAAAACTGTTTTTT. As protein: CASSLTATNEKLFF.

This clone appeared once. The rearrangement joins TRBV13 to TRBJ1-6, with TRBD1 matching over 8 bases. The CDR3 sequence is 14 residues long. Trimming took 6 bases from V and 9 from J; bases not matched to a gene: 7. Germline CDR1 reads PRHDT; CDR2 reads FYEKMQ (reference sequence). CDR3 coding DNA: TGTGCCAGCAGTCTAGGACAGGGAGTTTCACCCCTCCACTTT. As protein: CASSLGQGVSPLHF.

The table lists this clone with a count of one. The genes are TRBV10-3 and TRBJ2-7, with unresolved D. From germline, CDR1 is ENHRY and CDR2 SYGVKD. The CDR3 runs to 12 residues. The V and J ends lost 3 bases and 7 bases respectively, with 10 bases between them. The CDR3 DNA sequence: TGTGCCATCAGTGACGGAGCACATGAGCAGTACTTC. It yields the protein CAISDGAHEQYF.

This clone was detected only a few times. This sequence joins TRBV6-5 and TRBJ1-5, with a weak D call TRBD1 (6 bases). This CDR3 region has 15 residues. V lost 2 bases to trimming and J lost 2 bases, with 10 bases between them. Germline V gene data show CDR1 as MNHEY and CDR2 as SVGAGI. The CDR3 bases are TGTGCCAGCAGTTACGCAGGGGCGGGCAATCAGCCCCAGCATTTT. Protein sequence: CASSYAGAGNQPQHF.

A single count supports this clone. The V and J genes are TRBV19 and TRBJ2-7; 7 nucleotides line up with TRBD1. In germline, CDR1 is LNHDA, CDR2 SQIVND (reference sequence). With 1 base clipped from V and 1 base from J, the junction kept 7 bases outside the gene matches. The CDR3 runs to 16 residues. CDR3 DNA: TGTGCCAGTAGTATAGCTGGGACAGACTATTCCTACGAGCAGTACTTC. Translation: CASSIAGTDYSYEQYF.

The V and J genes are TRBV6-1 and TRBJ2-5, with D perhaps matching TRBD2 (7 bases). V lost 2 bases to trimming and J lost 5 bases, with 15 bases between them. This CDR3 contains 15 residues. Germline CDR1 reads MNHNS; CDR2 reads SASEGT. CDR3 protein: CASSERGGGPETQYF. The CDR3 DNA sequence: TGTGCCAGCAGTGAACGAGGGGGGGGGCCGGAGACCCAGTACTTC.

V usage is TRBV4-1 and J usage is TRBJ2-7; no reliable D call. V was pared by 0 bases and J by 4 bases, with 19 bases between. The CDR3 runs to 17 residues. Per the germline V gene, CDR1 is MGHRA and CDR2 is YSYEKL. The CDR3 protein is CASSQDIPSELYYEQYF. As DNA, the CDR3 is TGCGCCAGCAGCCAAGATATTCCCAGCGAACTCTATTACGAGCAGTACTTC.

The chain joins TRBV19 to TRBJ1-1, with TRBD1 identical over 7 bases. J lost 4 bases, V lost 6 bases, and 8 bases had no gene match. The CDR3 contains 14 residues. CDR1 LNHDA and CDR2 SQIVND come from the germline V gene (reference sequence). The CDR3 reads CASRLQGDGTEAFF. Written as DNA, the CDR3 is TGTGCCAGTAGATTGCAGGGGGATGGCACTGAAGCTTTCTTT.

V usage is TRBV5-1 and J usage is TRBJ2-7; 8 bases match TRBD1. The ends lost 0 bases at V and 6 bases at J; junction bases unmatched: 8. The length of the CDR3 is 15 residues. In germline, CDR1 is SGHRS, CDR2 YFSETQ. CDR3 coding DNA: TGCGCCAGCAGCTTGGCCAGACAGGGGATTGCCGAGCAGTACTTC. It encodes CASSLARQGIAEQYF.

This clone was detected only once. The chain recombines TRBV5-4 with TRBJ2-5; 9 bases align to TRBD2. The J call may be incorrect, as the DNA end agrees better with TRBJ2-7. The CDR3 runs 17 residues. Germline-derived CDR1 and CDR2 are SGHNT and YYREEE (reference sequence). In nucleotides, the CDR3 is TGTGCCAGCAGCTTGGGGCTAGCGGGAACCCTAGGAGTCGAGCAGTACTTC. Its protein is CASSLGLAGTLGVEQYF.

This chain uses TRBV10-1 with TRBJ2-2; 8 bases are shared with TRBD1. CDR3 length: 13 amino acids. Trimming removed 6 bases from V and 6 bases from J; junction bases left unmatched: 3. Germline CDR1 is WNHNN and CDR2 is SYGVQD (reference sequence). The CDR3 loop is CASSKQGAGELFF. The CDR3 nucleotides are TGCGCCAGCAGCAAACAGGGGGCCGGGGAGCTGTTTTTT.

The chain recombines TRBV4-1 with TRBJ1-3, with 7 bases matching TRBD1. The ends lost 2 bases at V and 4 bases at J; junction bases unmatched: 2. The V gene's germline CDR1 is MGHRA and CDR2 YSYEKL. The CDR3 has 14 residues. The DNA for the CDR3 is TGCGCCAGCAGCCAAACAGGGGTCGGAAACACCATATATTTT. Translation gives CASSQTGVGNTIYF.

The rearrangement joins TRBV18 to TRBJ1-1; no clear D gene. CDR3 length: 13 amino acids. V dropped 2 bases and J dropped 3 bases, with 7 bases sitting between them. CDR1 is KGHSH and CDR2 is LQKENI in the germline V gene. The CDR3: CASSPIGDTEAFF. The DNA for the CDR3 is TGTGCCAGCTCACCAATTGGAGACACTGAAGCTTTCTTT. The complete variable domain, with remaining parts taken from reference TRBV18 and TRBJ1-1, reads NAGVMQNPRHLVRRRGQEARLRCSPMKGHSHVYWYRQLPEEGLKFMVYLQKENIIDESGMPKERFSAEFPKEGPSILRIQQVVRGDSAAYFCASSPIGDTEAFFGQGTRLTVV.

The rearrangement joins TRBV5-6 to TRBJ1-6, with D possibly being TRBD1 (6 bases). V was trimmed by 3 bases and J by 8 bases, leaving 9 bases between them. The CDR3 is 13 residues long. Per the germline V gene, CDR1 is SGHDT and CDR2 is YYEEEE. CDR3 DNA sequence: TGTGCCAGCAGCTCCTGGACAGATTCACCCCTCCACTTT. It encodes CASSSWTDSPLHF. Variable domain in full (rest from reference TRBV5-6 and TRBJ1-6): DAGVTQSPTHLIKTRGQQVTLRCSPKSGHDTVSWYQQALGQGPQFIFQYYEEEERQRGNFPDRFSGHQFPNYSSELNVNALLLGDSALYLCASSSWTDSPLHFGNGTRLTVT.

This rearrangement joins TRBV4-2 to TRBJ1-6; no definite D call. The CDR3 spans 16 residues. Trimming cost V 4 bases and J 6 bases, with 16 bases left between them. Per germline, CDR1 LGHNA and CDR2 YNFKEQ. As DNA, the CDR3 is TGTGCCAGCAGCCCTTCGGAGGATAGGATTAATTCACCCCTCCACTTT. Its protein product is CASSPSEDRINSPLHF.

The rearrangement links TRBV4-1 to TRBJ2-6; 9 nucleotides align to TRBD1. This CDR3 contains 19 residues. From germline, CDR1 is MGHRA and CDR2 YSYEKL. V gave up 3 bases and J gave up 0 bases; unmatched junction bases: 9. For the CDR3, the DNA is TGCGCCAGCAGCCACACACAGGGGGCCGTGAGCTCTGGGGCCAACGTCCTGACTTTC. It is translated as CASSHTQGAVSSGANVLTF.

The J gene is TRBJ2-6, the V gene TRBV7-2; no clear D gene. The CDR3 consists of 19 residues. CDR1 is SGHTA and CDR2 is FQGNSA in the germline V gene. Between the trimmed V and J ends, which lost 2 bases and 0 bases, there was a span of 17 bases. This CDR3 is CASSLSPQAPFSGANVLTF. CDR3 coding DNA: TGTGCCAGCAGCTTAAGCCCCCAGGCACCCTTCTCTGGGGCCAACGTCCTGACTTTC.

V is TRBV5-1 and J is TRBJ2-5; D gene ambiguous. V was clipped by 0 bases and J by 5 bases, with 8 bases between them. The CDR3 contains 13 residues. The germline V gene has CDR1 SGHRS and CDR2 YFSETQ. CDR3 DNA: TGCGCCAGCAGCTTGGTTGGTGGCGAGACCCAGTACTTC. It encodes CASSLVGGETQYF.

V is TRBV9 and J is TRBJ1-2; TRBD1 matches at 8 bases. V was clipped by 3 bases and J by 8 bases; unmatched bases: 3. In germline, CDR1 is SGDLS, CDR2 YYNGEE. This CDR3 spans 12 amino acids. The CDR3 nucleotides are TGTGCCAGCAGCGGTGACAGGGGAGGCTACACCTTC. It codes for CASSGDRGGYTF.

The chain has TRBV5-1 and TRBJ2-5, with TRBD1 matching 10 bases. J lost 11 bases, V lost 2 bases, and 6 bases had no gene match. Germline V gene data show CDR1 as SGHRS and CDR2 as YFSETQ. The CDR3 consists of 13 residues. CDR3 bases: TGCGCCAGCAGCTTTGGGACAGGGGTTCAGCAGTACTTC. This sequence encodes CASSFGTGVQQYF.